A selection of T cell receptor beta chains follows, all from one sample in a study of OX40 agonist ivuxolimab in advanced cancers. Only in-frame clones appear in the TCRdb table, and some are missing; sequencing was by immunoSEQ multiplex PCR. The sample carries tens of thousands of clones, approximately 90% recorded once. Sample: CD4+ or CD8+ T cells sorted from blood, taken in a trial of the OX40 agonist ivuxolimab. The receptor set was obtained from an adult with an advanced solid tumor such as melanoma, head and neck, liver or kidney cancer. The CDR3 runs from the conserved cysteine through the conserved F or W. Fields, in order: D gene, J gene, V gene, clone size, CDR3 DNA, CDR3 protein. The D gene is left open where the match is weak. Part of the rows lack a size; the others show once, few, many or a class for expanded clones.

-,TRBJ1-1,TRBV10-2,-,TGCGCCAGCAGTGTTAGCTCGAACACTGAAGCTTTCTTT,CASSVSSNTEAFF
-,TRBJ1-5,TRBV5-1,-,TGCGCCAGCAGCCCCACCCCGACAGGCCGGGGCAATCAGCCCCAGCATTTT,CASSPTPTGRGNQPQHF
TRBD1,TRBJ1-5,TRBV4-1,-,TGCGCCAGCAGCCAAGGGACAGGGGAGTTGGAGCCCCAGCATTTT,CASSQGTGELEPQHF
TRBD1,TRBJ2-3,TRBV9,-,TGTGCCAGCAGCGAGCAAGAGGGGACAGGAAAAGATACGCAGTATTTT,CASSEQEGTGKDTQYF
TRBD1,TRBJ1-3,TRBV7-2,-,TGTGCCAGCAGCCCCCAGGGGGGTCTAGGAAACACCATATATTTT,CASSPQGGLGNTIYF
TRBD1,TRBJ2-7,TRBV15,-,TGTGCCACCAGCAGAGGGGCCCGGACAGGGGGTAGCTACGAGCAGTACTTC,CATSRGARTGGSYEQYF
TRBD2,TRBJ2-5,TRBV7-3,once,TGTGCCAGCAGCTTAAACGGGGGGGCAGAGACCCAGTACTTC,CASSLNGGAETQYF
-,TRBJ1-5,TRBV7-8,once,TGTGCCAGCAGCTTCCCAGGGGGCAATCAGCCCCAGCATTTT,CASSFPGGNQPQHF
-,TRBJ1-5,TRBV2,-,TGTGCCAGCAGCTCAGGGCCCTACAATCAGCCCCAGCATTTT,CASSSGPYNQPQHF
-,TRBJ1-5,TRBV4-2,-,TGTGCCAGCAGCCATAGGGTCAGGCCCCAGCATTTT,CASSHRVRPQHF
-,TRBJ1-2,TRBV6-1,once,TGTGCCAGCAGGTTAGACAGCTATGGCTACACCTTC,CASRLDSYGYTF
TRBD1,TRBJ1-2,TRBV15,-,TGTGCCACCAGCGCTCCCGACAGGGATCTATATGGCTACACCTTC,CATSAPDRDLYGYTF
-,TRBJ2-1,TRBV6-5,once,TGTGCCAGCAGTTACGACAGTTACAATGAGCAGTTCTTC,CASSYDSYNEQFF
-,TRBJ1-5,TRBV2,-,TGTGCCAGCAGTGGGGTGGATAAGAGCAATCAGCCCCAGCATTTT,CASSGVDKSNQPQHF
-,TRBJ1-1,TRBV7-2,-,TGTGCCAGCAGCTTTACGCCTCCGACTGAAGCTTTCTTT,CASSFTPPTEAFF
TRBD2,TRBJ2-2,TRBV14,once,TGTGCCAGCAGCCAAAGGACTAGCGGAGACACCGGGGAGCTGTTTTTT,CASSQRTSGDTGELFF
-,TRBJ2-5,TRBV2,-,TGTGCCAGCAGTGGACTAGTCCAAGAGACCCAGTACTTC,CASSGLVQETQYF
-,TRBJ2-7,TRBV28,once,TGTGCCGCGGACAGCGCCTACGAGCAGTACTTC,CAADSAYEQYF
-,TRBJ1-1,TRBV5-1,few,TGCGCCAGCAGCTTGGTGGGCAGGGGCCCCCTCCAAGCTTTCTTT,CASSLVGRGPLQAFF
TRBD1,TRBJ1-5,TRBV19,-,TGTGCCAGTAGTAGGCAGGGGGAATCTCAGCCCCAGCATTTT,CASSRQGESQPQHF
-,TRBJ1-1,TRBV7-3,-,TGTGCCAGCAGCTCGAGGAACACTGAAGCTTTCTTT,CASSSRNTEAFF
-,TRBJ2-5,TRBV19,-,TGTGCCAGTAGCATCCGGGGAGGTGAACAAGAGACCCAGTACTTC,CASSIRGGEQETQYF
-,TRBJ1-1,TRBV2,-,TGTGCCAGCAGTGTCATGGTTTTGGGAACAGAAGCTTTCTTT,CASSVMVLGTEAFF
-,TRBJ1-1,TRBV15,few,TGTGCCACCAGCCCAAGATTTCGGGGACGAGATGAAGCTTTCTTT,CATSPRFRGRDEAFF
-,TRBJ2-7,TRBV5-4,-,TGTGCCAGCAGCCCAGGATTAGGACAGACAAACGAGCAGTACTTC,CASSPGLGQTNEQYF
-,TRBJ2-3,TRBV7-9,once,TGTGCCAGCAGCTTCTGGATGCGATTAGATACGCAGTATTTT,CASSFWMRLDTQYF
-,TRBJ1-5,TRBV15,-,TGTGCCACCAGCAGAGATGGGAATCAGCCCCAGCATTTT,CATSRDGNQPQHF
-,TRBJ2-3,TRBV19,-,TGTGCCAGTAGTCAGGGGTGGGATACGCAGTATTTT,CASSQGWDTQYF
-,TRBJ1-2,TRBV6-1,few,TGTGCCAGCACGGGTAACTATGGCTACACCTTC,CASTGNYGYTF
-,TRBJ2-7,TRBV21-1,-,TGTGCCAGCAGCAAAGGGGACGGGGACAGAGGAAACGAGCAGTACTTC,CASSKGDGDRGNEQYF
-,TRBJ2-5,TRBV5-4,-,TGTGCCAGCAGCTCGTTGGACAGTCAAGAGACCCAGTACTTC,CASSSLDSQETQYF
-,TRBJ2-2,TRBV9,-,TGTGCCAGCAGCGACCGGACGGCGAACACCGGGGAGCTGTTTTTT,CASSDRTANTGELFF
-,TRBJ1-4,TRBV28,-,TGTGCCAGCAGGAGGGACTCCCGGAGGGCAACTAATGAAAAACTGTTTTTT,CASRRDSRRATNEKLFF
TRBD1,TRBJ1-5,TRBV18,-,TGTGCCAGCTCTACGGACAGGGGAGGGCAGCCCCAGCATTTT,CASSTDRGGQPQHF
-,TRBJ1-1,TRBV4-3,many,TGCGCCAGCAGCCAAGATACAAGGAGAGTGCAAGCTTTCTTT,CASSQDTRRVQAFF
TRBD1,TRBJ2-7,TRBV28,once,TGCGCCAGCAGTTCATATCGGACAGGGTTAGCCTACGAGCAGTACTTC,CASSSYRTGLAYEQYF
-,TRBJ1-5,TRBV11-2,once,TGTGCCAGCAGCTCCAGGTCGGTCCCACGGAATCAGCCCCAGCATTTT,CASSSRSVPRNQPQHF
-,TRBJ1-2,TRBV4-3,-,TGCGCCAGCAGCCAACTCCCAGGGGTGTATGGCTACACCTTC,CASSQLPGVYGYTF
TRBD2,TRBJ2-3,TRBV7-3,-,TGTGCCAGCAGCTTAGCGGGGGGGAACACAGATACGCAGTATTTT,CASSLAGGNTDTQYF
-,TRBJ2-1,TRBV6-1,few,TGTGCCATTCGGACTACTAGCTCCTACAATGAGCAGTTCTTC,CAIRTTSSYNEQFF